This passage covers 19 T cell receptor beta chains from one sample sequenced in a study of synovial regulatory T cells in juvenile arthritis. This table comes from immunoSEQ multiplex PCR, and its TCRdb copy is limited to in-frame clones, with some not included. The sample totals about 10,000 clones. The sample consisted of Treg cells from blood. The subset denotes: remaining (HLA-DR-negative) circulating blood Treg cells. These receptors were collected from a donor aged 2-29 years with juvenile idiopathic arthritis.

The V and J genes are TRBV4-2 and TRBJ2-7; the TRBD2 assignment by TCRdb is unverifiable without DNA. From germline, CDR1 is LGHNA and CDR2 YNFKEQ. This CDR3 region has 15 residues. Only the protein is available. The CDR3 loop is CASSHTGLATYEQYF.

The J gene is TRBJ2-7, the V gene TRBV10-3; lacking DNA, the TRBD2 call made by TCRdb goes unchecked. The CDR3 length is 15 residues. The entry carries no DNA sequence. Germline CDR1 ENHRY, CDR2 SYGVKD. The chain's CDR3 is CAISDNSAGTYEQYF.

This CDR3 reads CASSLPQGRGYTF. The V call is TRBV11-3, the J call TRBJ1-2. The CDR3 is made up of 13 amino acids. No DNA appears here. Germline V gene lookup returns CDR1 SGHNT and CDR2 YENEEA.

The chain recombines TRBV19 with TRBJ2-7; the D call from TCRdb, TRBD1, cannot be confirmed without DNA. Germline CDR1 and CDR2: LNHDA and SQIVND (reference sequence). The CDR3 is 11 residues long. Nucleotide data are not available. The CDR3 is CASRQGYEQYF.

This chain connects TRBV27 to TRBJ2-1; TCRdb reports TRBD2, a call that lacks DNA to check it against. From germline, CDR1 is MNHEY and CDR2 SMNVEV (reference sequence). The CDR3 length is 16 residues. No DNA is recorded. The CDR3 loop reads CASSSGLAGRYNEQFF.

The J gene is TRBJ1-1, the V gene TRBV7-9; TCRdb's D gene call, TRBD1, goes unchecked for lack of DNA. Germline V gene sequence: CDR1 SEHNR, CDR2 FQNEAQ (reference sequence). This CDR3 is built from 12 residues. There is no recorded DNA. This chain's CDR3 is CASSLDRGEAFF.

The chain recombines TRBV18 with TRBJ2-1; TCRdb calls TRBD1, which cannot be checked without DNA. The CDR3 length is 13 residues. The coding DNA is unavailable. CDR1 and CDR2 (germline): KGHSH, LQKENI. CDR3 amino acids: CASSPDRTSKQFF. Drawing the rest from reference TRBV18 and TRBJ2-1, the complete variable domain is NAGVMQNPRHLVRRRGQEARLRCSPMKGHSHVYWYRQLPEEGLKFMVYLQKENIIDESGMPKERFSAEFPKEGPSILRIQQVVRGDSAAYFCASSPDRTSKQFFGPGTRLTVL.

The chain links TRBV7-2 to TRBJ2-1; TCRdb names TRBD1, which stays unverified in the absence of DNA. Germline V gene sequence: CDR1 SGHTA, CDR2 FQGNSA. The CDR3 is 16 residues long. No DNA has been recorded. CDR3 in amino acids: CASSSTGTGFRNEQFF.

The chain combines TRBV6-1 with TRBJ1-3; TCRdb outputs TRBD1, but without DNA this stays unchecked. The CDR3 loop spans 15 amino acids. The record lacks a DNA sequence. Germline values: CDR1 MNHNS, CDR2 SASEGT. The CDR3 loop is CASSEAHRPGNTIYF.

CDR3 amino acids: CASSEPGLVSPDTQYF. V gene TRBV2 combines with J gene TRBJ2-3; TCRdb reports TRBD2, a call that lacks DNA to check it against. This CDR3 contains 16 residues. The nucleotide record is missing. CDR1 is SNHLY and CDR2 is FYNNEI in the germline V gene.

The J gene is TRBJ2-3, the V gene TRBV5-6; checking the TCRdb D call of TRBD2 is not possible without DNA. The CDR3 sequence is 15 residues long. No DNA sequence was recorded. Germline V lookup: CDR1 SGHDT, CDR2 YYEEEE. The CDR3 is CASSLLGRNTDTQYF.

The rearrangement joins TRBV11-2 to TRBJ2-7; the D call of TRBD2 rests on TCRdb alone, since no DNA is present to check it. Germline-derived CDR1 and CDR2 are SGHAT and FQNNGV. The CDR3 is 18 residues long. No DNA is given. The CDR3 region is CASSLVLAGYPAHYEQYF.

The rearrangement uses TRBV11-2 and TRBJ1-3. There are 14 residues in the CDR3. No DNA sequence was recorded. Per the germline V gene, CDR1 is SGHAT and CDR2 is FQNNGV. The CDR3 sequence: CASSLTSSGNTIYF.

The rearrangement links TRBV6-1 to TRBJ2-7; TCRdb's assignment of TRBD1 cannot be checked, as there is no DNA. The CDR3 extends over 15 amino acids. No DNA is recorded. Germline V CDR1 and CDR2: MNHNS, SASEGT. CDR3: CASTEQGQGLYEQYF.

J is TRBJ2-5 and V is TRBV12-5; TCRdb outputs TRBD2, but without DNA this stays unchecked. This CDR3 contains 16 residues. This entry has no DNA. Germline values: CDR1 LGHNT, CDR2 FRNRAP. This chain's CDR3 is CASGLAIAGVGETQYF.

This sequence joins TRBV11-2 and TRBJ2-7; the TCRdb call, TRBD1, lacks DNA for checking. The CDR3 is 14 residues long. No DNA is recorded. CDR1 SGHAT and CDR2 FQNNGV come from the germline V gene. The CDR3 sequence is CASSLGQGRHEQYF.

This sequence joins TRBV6-1 and TRBJ1-2. Germline V gene data show CDR1 as MNHNS and CDR2 as SASEGT. CDR3 length equals 15 residues. The protein alone is recorded here. CDR3 in amino acids: CASSEGGGRVRGYTF.

The chain links TRBV19 to TRBJ1-1. The CDR3 totals 12 residues. The DNA is not on file. Germline CDR1 reads LNHDA; CDR2 reads SQIVND (reference sequence). CDR3 region: CASSLHLGEAFF.

This rearrangement joins TRBV19 to TRBJ1-5. This CDR3 is built from 14 residues. The coding DNA is unavailable. Germline V gene lookup returns CDR1 LNHDA and CDR2 SQIVND (reference sequence). CDR3 region: CASSTYRDNQPQHF.